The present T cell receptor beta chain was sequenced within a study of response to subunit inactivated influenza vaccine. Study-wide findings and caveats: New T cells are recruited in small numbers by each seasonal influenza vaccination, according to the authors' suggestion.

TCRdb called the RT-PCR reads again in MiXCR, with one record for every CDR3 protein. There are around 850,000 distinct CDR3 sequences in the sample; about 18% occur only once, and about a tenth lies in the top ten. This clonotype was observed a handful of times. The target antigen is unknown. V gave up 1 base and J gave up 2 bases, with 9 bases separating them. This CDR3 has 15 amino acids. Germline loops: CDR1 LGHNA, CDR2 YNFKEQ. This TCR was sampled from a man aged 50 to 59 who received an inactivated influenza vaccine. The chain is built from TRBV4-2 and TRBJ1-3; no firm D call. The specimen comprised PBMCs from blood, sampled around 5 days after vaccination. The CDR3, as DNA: TGTGCCAGCAGCCAAGCACAGCCAACTGGAAACACCATATATTTT. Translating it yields CASSQAQPTGNTIYF.